The present T cell receptor beta chain was sequenced within a study of TIL therapy for anti-PD-1-resistant metastatic lung cancer. Study at large: Progressing patients received lymphodepletion, expanded TIL infusion and IL-2. A handful of tumors were EGFR-mutant and two were ALK-rearranged. Study-level findings and limits: Infused TIL clonotypes partially replaced the baseline blood repertoire, then decayed over months.

The libraries were made with immunoSEQ v3. TCRdb's copy holds only in-frame clones and misses some; the assay was immunoSEQ multiplex PCR. This table has about 55,000 clones, more than 80% appearing once. Time point defined: pre-treatment sample, taken before nivolumab and TIL therapy. Enrollment ran from October 2017 to early 2020. As regards this clone: What it binds is unknown.

Losses at the gene ends were 1 base for V and 9 bases for J; bases not matched to a gene: 6. This CDR3 is built from 15 residues. Germline CDR1 LGHNA, CDR2 YSLEER. This chain links TRBV4-3 with TRBJ1-6; 7 bases align to TRBD1. The origin of this receptor is a person aged 25-80 years with non-small cell lung cancer. The sequences come from blood, collected at baseline. This chain's CDR3 is CASSQGAGGSSPLHF. The CDR3 DNA sequence: TGCGCCAGCAGCCAAGGAGCAGGGGGAAGTTCACCCCTCCACTTT.